Listed below are T cell receptor beta chains from one sample, sequenced in a study of identical twins. TCRdb reanalysed the 5' RACE reads using MiXCR and keeps one entry per CDR3 protein. This sample yields about 570,000 distinct CDR3 sequences, of which over 8.5% are seen a single time; 2.5% to 3% belongs to the top ten. These same records also appear under a second study, on yellow fever vaccine responses in identical twins.

What was sequenced was PBMCs. The receptors derive from a woman younger than 35 in good health. Both conserved end residues are part of each CDR3. A D gene is named only where the DNA matches it firmly. Some rows have no size entry. The others give once, few or many, or a class for an expanded clone.

>TRBJ1-2|few|-|TRBV12-3/TRBV12-4
TGTGCCAGCAGTTTAAGCCCGGGGGAGACCAGGGGCTACACCTTC
CASSLSPGETRGYTF
>TRBJ2-1|-|TRBD2|TRBV24-1
TGTGCCACCAGTGATTATAGTAGCGGGGAGGAGAATGAGCAGTTCTTC
CATSDYSSGEENEQFF
>TRBJ2-7|many|-|TRBV27
TGTGCCAGCAGTGCACGATCTGGGTCCTACGAGCAGTACTTC
CASSARSGSYEQYF
>TRBJ2-7|-|-|TRBV29-1
TGCAGCGTTGAAGAAACCGGGGACAACTACGAGCAGTACTTC
CSVEETGDNYEQYF
>TRBJ2-1|-|-|TRBV20-1
TGCAGTGCTAGATCGTGGGACTACAATGAGCAGTTCTTC
CSARSWDYNEQFF
>TRBJ1-6|many|TRBD1|TRBV20-1
TGCAGTGCCATAACGAATGGGGGACAGGGTTATTCACCCCTCCACTTT
CSAITNGGQGYSPLHF
>TRBJ2-5|few|-|TRBV7-8
TGTGCCAGCAGCCCCCCATGGAGGACAGTCGGAGGCGAGACCCAGTACTTC
CASSPPWRTVGGETQYF
>TRBJ2-1|-|TRBD1|TRBV14
TGTGCCAGCAGCCAGGAACCGGGACAGCTAAACAATGAGCAGTTCTTC
CASSQEPGQLNNEQFF
>TRBJ2-7|many|TRBD2|TRBV20-1
TGCGCCGTAGCGGGGCCTCCCTACGAGCAGTACTTC
CAVAGPPYEQYF
>TRBJ2-5|few|TRBD2|TRBV28
TGTGCCAGCAACCCACTAGCGGGAGGTGGGGAGACCCAGTACTTC
CASNPLAGGGETQYF
>TRBJ2-5|many|-|TRBV7-2
TGTGCCAGCAGCTTTAGCCTCTTACAGGGAAAAGAGACCCAGTACTTC
CASSFSLLQGKETQYF
>TRBJ1-3|-|-|TRBV7-2
TGTGCCAGCAGCCCGGACAGTGACTACTCTGGAAACACCATATATTTT
CASSPDSDYSGNTIYF
>TRBJ2-5|many|TRBD2|TRBV7-6
TGTGCCAGCAGCTTTGACGGGGGGGAGACCCAGTACTTC
CASSFDGGETQYF